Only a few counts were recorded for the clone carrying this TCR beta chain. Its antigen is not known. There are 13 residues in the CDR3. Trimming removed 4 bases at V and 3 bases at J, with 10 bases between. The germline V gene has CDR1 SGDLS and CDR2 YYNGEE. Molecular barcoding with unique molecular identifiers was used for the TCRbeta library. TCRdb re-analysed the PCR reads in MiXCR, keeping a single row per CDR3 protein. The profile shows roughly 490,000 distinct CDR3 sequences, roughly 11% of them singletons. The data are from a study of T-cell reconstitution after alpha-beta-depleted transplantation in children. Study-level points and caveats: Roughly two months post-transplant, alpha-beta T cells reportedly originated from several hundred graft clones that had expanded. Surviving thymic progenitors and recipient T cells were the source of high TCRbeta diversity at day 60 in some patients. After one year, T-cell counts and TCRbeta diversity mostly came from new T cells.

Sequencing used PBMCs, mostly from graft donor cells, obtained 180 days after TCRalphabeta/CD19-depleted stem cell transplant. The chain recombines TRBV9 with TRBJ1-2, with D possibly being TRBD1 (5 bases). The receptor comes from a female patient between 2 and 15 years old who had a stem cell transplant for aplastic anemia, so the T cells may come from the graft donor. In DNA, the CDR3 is TGTGCCAGCAGCCTAGACAGCTACTATGGCTACACCTTC. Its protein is CASSLDSYYGYTF.